The 10 T cell receptor beta chains presented below share a single source sample, sequenced in a study of T cell changes during pregnancy in multiple sclerosis. TCRdb keeps only in-frame clones here, not all; method: immunoSEQ multiplex PCR. The sample contains roughly 37,000 clones, roughly 90% of which appear only once. This material consisted of CD8+ T cells from peripheral blood mononuclear cells, taken before pregnancy. The receptors were sampled from a female donor with multiple sclerosis, enrolled in a pregnancy study.

V gene TRBV5-1 combines with J gene TRBJ2-7, with no clear D. Germline V CDR1 and CDR2: SGHRS, YFSETQ. Trimming removed 2 bases from V and 2 bases from J, with 5 bases in between. This CDR3 spans 12 amino acids. DNA for the CDR3: TGCGCCAGCAGCTTACATCCCTACGAGCAGTACTTC. It translates to CASSLHPYEQYF. The full variable domain, with the rest looked up from reference TRBV5-1 and TRBJ2-7, is KAGVTQTPRYLIKTRGQQVTLSCSPISGHRSVSWYQQTPGQGLQFLFEYFSETQRNKGNFPGRFSGRQFSNSRSEMNVSTLELGDSALYLCASSLHPYEQYFGPGTRLTVT.

The chain combines TRBV2 with TRBJ2-7, with D possibly being TRBD1 (5 bases). The V and J ends lost 6 bases and 4 bases respectively, with 7 bases between them. In germline, CDR1 is SNHLY, CDR2 FYNNEI. CDR3 length: 11 residues. The DNA of the CDR3 is TGTGCCAGCAGACAGGAGTACGAGCAGTACTTC. Encoded protein: CASRQEYEQYF.

The chain uses TRBV9 and TRBJ2-7; D not certain. The CDR3 has 14 residues. The germline V gene encodes CDR1 SGDLS and CDR2 YYNGEE. V was cut by 0 bases and J by 0 bases, with 7 bases left in between. CDR3 sequence reads: CASSVASYSYEQYF. CDR3 sequence (DNA): TGTGCCAGCAGCGTAGCGTCTTACTCCTACGAGCAGTACTTC.

The chain couples TRBV5-5 to TRBJ2-5, with TRBD1 matching over 7 bases. Germline CDR1 reads SGHKS; CDR2 reads YYEKEE (reference sequence). Losses at the gene ends were 6 bases for V and 2 bases for J; bases not matched to a gene: 7. The CDR3 is 14 amino acids. For the CDR3, the DNA is TGTGCCAGCACCGAGGACAGGTCTCAAGAGACCCAGTACTTC. Protein: CASTEDRSQETQYF. The full variable domain, rest sourced from reference TRBV5-5 and TRBJ2-5, is DAGVTQSPTHLIKTRGQQVTLRCSPISGHKSVSWYQQVLGQGPQFIFQYYEKEERGRGNFPDRFSARQFPNYSSELNVNALLLGDSALYLCASTEDRSQETQYFGPGTRLLVL.

J is TRBJ2-2 and V is TRBV25-1; D possibly corresponds to TRBD2 (6 bases). The CDR3 length is 14 residues. Germline V CDR1 and CDR2: MGHDK, SYGVNS. Between the trimmed V and J ends, which lost 8 bases and 3 bases, there was a span of 13 bases. Written as DNA, the CDR3 is TGTGCCAGCGGGCCCGGGACTCACACCGGGGAGCTGTTTTTT. Translation: CASGPGTHTGELFF.

The chain links TRBV7-2 to TRBJ2-3; 9 nucleotides agree with TRBD1. V was clipped by 5 bases and J by 3 bases; unmatched bases: 9. This CDR3 contains 16 residues. Germline V CDR1 and CDR2: SGHTA, FQGNSA. The CDR3 spells CASSQAGTGRTDTQYF. In DNA form, the CDR3 reads TGTGCCAGCAGCCAAGCCGGGACAGGGAGGACAGATACGCAGTATTTT.

The chain has TRBV7-3 and TRBJ1-2; a weak D match, TRBD1 (6 bases). Between the trimmed V and J ends, which lost 5 bases and 6 bases, there was a span of 13 bases. Looked up from germline, CDR1 is SGHTA and CDR2 is FQGTGA. This CDR3 is 13 amino acids long. The CDR3 reads CASSEGGGDGYTF. The CDR3 DNA follows: TGTGCCAGCAGCGAGGGTGGGGGCGATGGCTACACCTTC.

The chain has TRBV29-1 and TRBJ2-7; the D gene is possibly TRBD1 (8 bases). Trimming stripped 1 base from V and 7 bases from J, with 14 bases between. The CDR3 extends over 13 amino acids. From germline, CDR1 is SQVTM and CDR2 ANQGSEA. This chain's CDR3 is CSVEGTGREEQYF. The CDR3 DNA reads TGCAGCGTTGAAGGGACAGGGAGGGAAGAGCAGTACTTC.

This clone is a singleton in its sample. The same CDR3 arises from other DNA sequences in this sample as well. V and J are TRBV27 and TRBJ1-5; TRBD1 aligns across 7 bases. Trimming at V came to 5 bases and at J to 4 bases, leaving 5 bases not matched to a gene. Germline V gene sequence: CDR1 MNHEY, CDR2 SMNVEV (reference sequence). The CDR3 totals 14 residues. The CDR3 nucleotides read TGTGCCAGCAGTCCCCGACAGGGAAATCAGCCCCAGCATTTT. Translating it yields CASSPRQGNQPQHF.

V is TRBV2 and J is TRBJ2-7; tentative D call: TRBD1 (5 bases). Looked up from germline, CDR1 is SNHLY and CDR2 is FYNNEI. V gave up 4 bases and J gave up 4 bases, with 8 bases separating them. This CDR3 is built from 12 residues. The CDR3 reads CASSGTSYEQYF. Here the CDR3 DNA reads TGTGCCAGCAGTGGGACATCGTACGAGCAGTACTTC.